Listed here is a single T cell receptor (beta chain). What this receptor recognizes is not known. No base qualities exist here, and no much larger clone lies one base off it. Library construction relied on the immunoSEQ multiplex PCR assay. For the multiplex PCR, a mixture combining 60 forward primers for TCR Vbeta segments and 13 reverse primers for TCR Jbeta segments was used. The CDR3 region of rearranged TCR beta genes was amplified from genomic DNA by a multiplex PCR assay. The amplified TCR beta libraries were sequenced on the Illumina HiSeq System as 87-base-pair reads. The authors' pipeline ran thus. Across the roughly 670 repertoires, a later analysis counted 75 million to 90 million unique TCR beta chains, 8.5 million to 12 million of which were shared by at least two donors. To remove PCR and sequencing errors, raw reads were error-corrected and collapsed into unique sequences using a nearest-neighbor algorithm that merged closely related sequences. CDR3 sequences were aligned to IMGT reference sequences to assign V, D and J gene segments. For a sequence to be retained, a match of at least six nucleotides was required to both a V gene segment and a J gene segment. A rearrangement counted as productive if the CDR3 had no stop codons and remained in frame with V and J, and every other rearrangement counted as non-productive. CDR3 was defined according to IMGT convention as the region running from the second conserved V-encoded cysteine to the conserved J-encoded phenylalanine. The earlier analysis of about 610 of the donors excluded sequences that lacked an unambiguous match to a single V gene segment. In an earlier analysis of roughly 500 of the donors, V segments were called functional above 56.7% productive rearrangements and were called segregating when the between-donor standard deviation exceeded 5%. A statistical classification framework was developed to diagnose cytomegalovirus status using the catalog of TCR beta chain sequences. V and J gene assignment, in a later analysis, came from comparing TCR nucleotide sequences with IMGT/GENE-DB human TR gene sequences. A later analysis assigned CDR3 sequences and most-parsimonious VDJ recombination scenarios with the TCRdist pipeline. In a later analysis, every TCR beta chain was defined by the combination of its CDR3 amino acid sequence and its V-gene family, and reads without a unique V-gene family were dropped. In a later analysis, several hundred highly shared, low-generation-probability nucleotide sequences were removed to address suspected cross-contamination and a sequencing artifact. In a later analysis, a clonal expansion index was calculated for each public chain from normalized within-repertoire ranks of inferred template counts. Generation probabilities in a later analysis came from a VDJ recombination model fitted to out-of-frame rearrangements, and those results were checked against IGoR. In a later analysis, hypergeometric tests were used to score TCR-TCR, TCR-HLA and TCR-CMV co-occurrence, with a repertoire-size bias correction applied to TCR pairs. To estimate false discovery rates, a later analysis permuted the HLA or CMV assignments 20 times. In a later analysis, co-occurring TCRs were grouped using DBSCAN, with TCRdist sequence similarity added in when clustering inside HLA-allele-positive subsets. Repertoires with fewer than 30,000 or more than 120,000 public chains, plus five repertoires with anomalous nucleotide sharing, were excluded from co-occurrence clustering. TCRdb took over this immuneACCESS table, retaining in-frame rearrangements with V and J assigned. Such tables are incomplete; in checked studies, under half of the missing clones stem from an unresolved V gene, and the remainder is unexplained. The DNA was the basis for D and trimming; V, J and clone size are from that table. This sample is represented by over 85,000 clones; around 87% of them were singletons. The leading ten clones occupy around 1.9% of the sample.

This sample was taken from a study of cytomegalovirus exposure and HLA in healthy donors (dated by TCRdb to between 2016 and 2019). For the study in its entirety: According to an earlier analysis of a few hundred of the donors, 150 million to 200 million T cells yielded 117 million unique TCR beta sequences and approximately 280 Gb of sequence data. Typing coverage differed by locus: A, B, C, DRB1 and DQB1 were typed in about 620-630 donors, DQA1 in 500 to 550, DPA1 in over 600, and DPB1 in 400 to 480. A later genetic analysis used genome-wide SNP genotypes for about 55% of the 666 donors, treating that subset as a discovery cohort. Of the 350 to 450 genotyped donors, 75% to 85% were placed in the genetic ancestry cluster associated with self-reported Caucasian donors. Among about 390 genotyped donors of the cohort, an average of 235,054 unique TCR beta nucleotide sequences were sequenced per donor, 15% to 20% of them non-productive. The study combined high-throughput TCR immunosequencing, statistical association of individual TCRs with disease status, and machine learning to predict cytomegalovirus infection status. An early release covering just under 650 HLA-typed donors comprised approximately 300 gigabases of sequencing data and 65 million to 100 million unique TCR sequences. Donor age, sex, ethnicity and CMV serostatus were collected together with the repertoire data. Every repertoire in the discovery cohort had been generated on one and the same sequencing platform. To study patterns of TCR occurrence, a later analysis re-analyzed previously published TCR beta repertoires from around 700 donors and added high-resolution HLA genotyping. An earlier analysis of 587 of the donors applied high-throughput TCR beta sequencing to assess whether each TCR beta V gene segment acted as functional or pseudogenic. Using immunosequencing, the study profiled T cell repertoires from 640 or so subjects and related those repertoires to cytomegalovirus serostatus. HLA typing covered class I and class II loci at four-digit resolution. In addition to the first cohort of 666 subjects, a separate validation cohort of approximately 130 different subjects was used. Roughly five DR-DQ haplotypes were handled as single units for association and clustering, since linkage in the cohort was strong. The study was designed to test whether signatures of past pathogen exposure could be identified by cataloging public T cell receptors. In the later analysis, no new phenotypic data were used to find candidate immune exposures; instead, reliance was placed on TCR beta sequences and their occurrence across donors. Study-wide conclusions, independent of this receptor: The study listed 164 TCR beta chains as associated with cytomegalovirus. In a later analysis, several top co-occurrence clusters were reported to appear linked to parvovirus B19, influenza, CMV and Epstein-Barr virus. A further reported finding was that TCR beta sequences accurately predicted the HLA-A and HLA-B alleles for most subjects in the first cohort. Three of the identified cytomegalovirus-associated TCR beta chains were confirmed in vitro to be specific for cytomegalovirus antigens. The classifier was reported to diagnose cytomegalovirus status with high specificity and sensitivity in both the original cohort and the validation cohort. A later analysis found that most CMV-associated TCR beta chains appeared HLA-restricted, with HLA associations seemingly driven largely by CMV exposure. Roughly uniform sequencing depth across donors was assumed in presence/absence analyses, although this assumption may not hold. In a later analysis, TCR association rates were found to vary across HLA loci, with the most associated TCRs seen for DRB1 alleles and the fewest for HLA-C alleles. Because counts were too low, seventeen rarely observed V segments, including chromosome 9 orphons, were left out of the earlier analysis of 500 to 650 of the donors. The 87-base-pair reads could not distinguish some IMGT-functional V segments, including TRBV6-2 and TRBV6-3, so those segments were excluded. Correlated functional status among segregating V segments might reflect linkage disequilibrium, but an unknown experimental factor could not be ruled out. According to a later genetic analysis, donors in an Asian-associated ancestry cluster had fewer N-insertions in productive TCRs than the approximately 690-donor mean. V-gene and J-gene trimming of TCR beta chains was associated with a missense DCLRE1C variant in a later genetic analysis, and the association was replicated in an independent cohort. When HLA alleles, especially DR and DQ, strongly co-occurred, TCR associations were difficult to assign to individual alleles. A later analysis associated some 17,000 TCR beta sequences with specific HLA alleles at a false discovery rate of 0.05. HLA typing was unavailable for some donors at each locus, so association tests used only the typed subset. It was suggested by the authors that the approach could potentially be generalized to other disease states and immunological phenotypes. Across donors, most TCR sequences were observed very rarely, whereas some public TCRs were present in many individuals. In a later analysis, HLA-associated TCR beta chains showed more clonal expansion and lower generation probabilities than non-associated chains that were equally common. CMV serostatus was the only immune exposure information available for the cohort. A cluster of highly shared sequence variants was judged likely to be a technical artifact of the sequencing pipeline. This cohort had only TCR beta chains sequenced, and the lack of alpha or paired-chain data limited which features could be detected. In an earlier analysis of 587 of the donors, most TCR beta V segments appeared in productive rearrangements about 87% or about 30% of the time, broadly matching IMGT annotations.

The cohort consisted of hundreds of healthy bone marrow donors. At the time of sampling, all cohort members were nominally healthy, though unrecorded immune exposures were likely present. The donor was CMV seronegative and was included in the group of a few hundred seronegative cohort members. Every donor gave a peripheral blood sample, and the peripheral blood mononuclear cells from that sample were used for TCR beta sequencing. Genomic DNA extraction from the blood cell samples was performed with the Qiagen DNeasy Blood Extraction Kit. The V end loses 4 bases and the J end loses 6 bases, and a stretch of 13 bases separates them. As encoded in the germline V gene, CDR1 is SQVTM while CDR2 is ANQGSEA. The CDR3 covers 12 residues, taking in both the cysteine and the phenylalanine. The only DNA kept is the CDR3, 36 bases in frame from the first base.

Sequencing was done on a sample of PBMCs. Recombination linked TRBV29-1 to TRBJ2-7; the D gene assignment is ambiguous. This clonotype originated in a man aged 40-55 years in good health and CMV-seronegative. At the DNA level, the sequence is TGCAGCGTTGTTGTCAGGCCCTCCGAGCAGTACTTC. It is translated as CSVVVRPSEQYF.